Listed here are 3 T cell receptor beta chains from one sample, sequenced in a study of T cells in localized non-small cell lung cancer. Assay: immunoSEQ multiplex PCR; the TCRdb copy retains only in-frame clones and omits some. The data hold 25,000 to 30,000 clones, with roughly 90% observed a single time. This material consisted of peripheral blood mononuclear cells, taken before any cancer treatment. Source of these receptors: a woman aged 35-75 years with stage III lung adenocarcinoma.

This clone was recorded only once. The chain carries TRBV7-8 and TRBJ1-2; no clear D gene. The CDR3 is 15 amino acids. Germline V gene data show CDR1 as SGHVS and CDR2 as FQNEAQ. Trimming cost V 1 base and J 0 bases, with 9 bases left between them. The CDR3 loop is CASSLDSGANYGYTF. The CDR3 coding sequence is TGTGCCAGCAGCTTAGACAGTGGAGCTAACTATGGCTACACCTTC.

This chain joins TRBV29-1 and TRBJ2-7, with D perhaps matching TRBD2 (6 bases). Germline V gene lookup returns CDR1 SQVTM and CDR2 ANQGSEA. This CDR3 comprises 15 residues. V gave up 5 bases and J gave up 5 bases, with 22 bases separating them. The CDR3 loop is CSVSPPGGSPDEQYF. In DNA, the CDR3 is TGCAGCGTTTCACCCCCCGGAGGGAGCCCAGACGAGCAGTACTTC.

V and J are TRBV6-5 and TRBJ2-1; D is uncertain. This CDR3 contains 14 residues. V was cut by 6 bases and J by 0 bases, with 9 bases left in between. Germline CDR1 and CDR2: MNHEY and SVGAGI. The CDR3 coding sequence is TGTGCCAGCAGCTCCCTGAGCTCCTACAATGAGCAGTTCTTC. It codes for CASSSLSSYNEQFF.